The 25 T cell receptor beta chains below come from one sample, sequenced in a study of blood T cell repertoires in COVID-19. Libraries were prepared by immunoSEQ multiplex PCR; TCRdb keeps only in-frame clonotypes and omits some of them. Here the sample spans tens of thousands of clones, 90% being singletons. The sample was peripheral blood. All receptors derive from a human donor in a cohort sampled during active COVID-19.

The gene calls are TRBV19 and TRBJ2-1; 12 bases are a match to TRBD2. The CDR3 is 15 residues long. CDR1 is LNHDA, CDR2 SQIVND, per germline (reference sequence). V shed 6 bases, J shed 7 bases, and the junction held 7 bases outside the gene matches. The DNA of the CDR3 is TGTGCCAGTAGGGTGACTAGCGGGAGTCTAAATGAGCAGTTCTTC. It specifies CASRVTSGSLNEQFF.

The rearrangement uses TRBV11-2 and TRBJ2-3; D uncertain. In germline, CDR1 is SGHAT, CDR2 FQNNGV. This CDR3 has 13 amino acids. The V end lost 0 bases, the J end lost 3 bases, and 4 bases lay between the germline ends. CDR3 sequence reads: CASSLERTDTQYF. In DNA form, the CDR3 reads TGTGCCAGCAGCTTAGAGAGGACAGATACGCAGTATTTT.

V and J are TRBV7-2 and TRBJ1-6; 7 bases map to TRBD1. V shed 6 bases, J shed 9 bases, and the junction held 11 bases outside the gene matches. CDR1 SGHTA and CDR2 FQGNSA come from the germline V gene. The CDR3 has 15 amino acids. CDR3: CASRGRQGVSSPLHF. In DNA, the CDR3 is TGTGCCAGCAGAGGAAGGCAGGGGGTCAGTTCACCCCTCCACTTT.

V is TRBV29-1 and J is TRBJ2-5; no clear D gene. Germline V CDR1 and CDR2: SQVTM, ANQGSEA. Trimming stripped 4 bases from V and 3 bases from J, with 3 bases between. The CDR3 sequence is 10 residues long. Here the CDR3 reads CSVAEETQYF. CDR3 DNA: TGCAGCGTTGCCGAAGAGACCCAGTACTTC.

The chain recombines TRBV2 with TRBJ1-5; a weak D match, TRBD1 (5 bases). V was cut by 0 bases and J by 7 bases, with 13 bases left in between. Germline V gives CDR1 SNHLY, CDR2 FYNNEI. This CDR3 is 15 amino acids long. This CDR3 reads CASSEASVAGQPQHF. The CDR3, as DNA: TGTGCCAGCAGTGAAGCCTCCGTCGCAGGGCAGCCCCAGCATTTT.

This chain connects TRBV2 to TRBJ1-1; D is undetermined. Germline V gene sequence: CDR1 SNHLY, CDR2 FYNNEI. With 5 bases removed from V and 9 bases from J, the gap between germline ends came to 13 bases. The CDR3 is made up of 12 amino acids. CDR3 protein: CASSFSGPKAFF. The CDR3 nucleotides read TGTGCCAGCAGTTTTTCTGGCCCGAAAGCTTTCTTT.

The chain recombines TRBV7-9 with TRBJ2-7, with 13 bases lining up with TRBD2. CDR1 is SEHNR and CDR2 is FQNEAQ in the germline V gene (reference sequence). V trimming: 5 bases; J trimming: 5 bases; junction bases outside the gene matches: 6. This CDR3 has 15 amino acids. The CDR3 nucleotides are TGTGCCAGCAGCCTAACTAGCGGGAGGGCCGACGAGCAGTACTTC. It translates to CASSLTSGRADEQYF. The whole variable domain, filled in from reference TRBV7-9 and TRBJ2-7, reads DTGVSQNPRHKITKRGQNVTFRCDPISEHNRLYWYRQTLGQGPEFLTYFQNEAQLEKSRLLSDRFSAERPKGSFSTLEIQRTEQGDSAMYLCASSLTSGRADEQYFGPGTRLTVT.

The rearrangement uses TRBV4-1 and TRBJ2-1; tentative D call: TRBD2 (6 bases). The V gene lost 0 bases and the J gene lost 9 bases, with 12 bases spanning the gap. The CDR3 loop spans 14 amino acids. Germline V gene lookup returns CDR1 MGHRA and CDR2 YSYEKL. This CDR3 reads CASSQDTLAREQFF. The CDR3 DNA reads TGCGCCAGCAGCCAAGATACGCTAGCGCGTGAGCAGTTCTTC.

The rearrangement uses TRBV10-1 and TRBJ2-2; the match to TRBD1 covers 9 bases. CDR3 length: 14 amino acids. Germline CDR1 and CDR2: WNHNN and SYGVQD (reference sequence). J was trimmed by 5 bases and V by 5 bases; bases with no gene match: 3. CDR3 sequence: CASSPGTGTGELFF. The CDR3, as DNA: TGCGCCAGCAGTCCCGGGACAGGGACCGGGGAGCTGTTTTTT.

V is TRBV5-1 and J is TRBJ2-7; a possible D gene is TRBD2 (6 bases). This CDR3 is built from 15 residues. Trimming removed 7 bases at V and 4 bases at J, with 21 bases between. Germline V gene data show CDR1 as SGHRS and CDR2 as YFSETQ. In DNA form, the CDR3 reads TGCGCCAGCGCGAGGGACTCACCACGGGGTTACGAGCAGTACTTC. Its translation is CASARDSPRGYEQYF.

The J gene is TRBJ2-2, the V gene TRBV30, with D possibly matching TRBD2 (6 bases). V lost 2 bases and J lost 5, with 9 bases in between. The CDR3 totals 13 residues. The germline V gene encodes CDR1 GTSNPN and CDR2 SVGIG (reference sequence). CDR3 sequence: CAWSSTRTGELFF. The CDR3 DNA follows: TGTGCCTGGAGTTCGACTAGAACCGGGGAGCTGTTTTTT.

The chain carries TRBV11-3 and TRBJ2-1; TRBD2 matches 8 bases. This CDR3 region has 15 residues. The junction had 7 bases not matched to a gene; V was cut back by 5 bases and J by 4 bases. CDR1 is SGHNT, CDR2 YENEEA, per germline. The DNA of the CDR3 is TGTGCCAGCAGCAATCCCGGGACTAGTTACAATGAGCAGTTCTTC. Protein: CASSNPGTSYNEQFF.

The V gene is TRBV7-2, the J gene TRBJ2-1; TRBD1 matches at 7 bases. The ends lost 5 bases at V and 0 bases at J; junction bases unmatched: 4. CDR3 length equals 15 residues. Looked up from germline, CDR1 is SGHTA and CDR2 is FQGNSA. The CDR3 DNA reads TGTGCCAGCAGCCTGAGGGACAGCTCCTACAATGAGCAGTTCTTC. Translation gives CASSLRDSSYNEQFF.

V gene TRBV5-4 combines with J gene TRBJ2-1; the match to TRBD2 covers 12 bases. CDR3 length equals 16 residues. From germline, CDR1 is SGHNT and CDR2 YYREEE (reference sequence). J gave up 10 bases and V 3 bases, and 11 bases lay outside the gene matches. The CDR3 nucleotides read TGTGCCAGCAGCTCCCCGGGACTAGCGGGTACATCGGAGCAGTTCTTC. It yields the protein CASSSPGLAGTSEQFF.

The V call is TRBV4-1, the J call TRBJ1-1; D call uncertain. V was pared by 5 bases and J by 0 bases, with 10 bases between. The CDR3 contains 14 residues. Per the germline V gene, CDR1 is MGHRA and CDR2 is YSYEKL. CDR3 DNA sequence: TGCGCCAGCAGCGAGCGGGTCTTGAACACTGAAGCTTTCTTT. Protein sequence: CASSERVLNTEAFF.

The chain couples TRBV28 to TRBJ1-6, with 10 positions matching TRBD1. This CDR3 region has 15 residues. Germline CDR1 reads MDHEN; CDR2 reads SYDVKM. The chain's CDR3 is CASRGTGTGDSPLHF. The CDR3, as DNA: TGTGCTTCCCGGGGAACCGGGACAGGGGATTCACCCCTCCACTTT.

The chain couples TRBV28 to TRBJ2-3; TRBD2 matches at 8 bases. The CDR3 has 15 amino acids. The germline V gene has CDR1 MDHEN and CDR2 SYDVKM. V shed 7 bases and J 4 bases; nucleotides not matched to a gene: 10. The CDR3 is CASTAGLVDSDTQYF. CDR3 sequence (DNA): TGTGCCAGCACCGCGGGACTAGTGGATTCAGATACGCAGTATTTT.

The count of this clone is one. This sequence joins TRBV5-1 and TRBJ2-7; 11 bases line up with TRBD2. This CDR3 spans 16 amino acids. CDR1 is SGHRS, CDR2 YFSETQ, per germline. J gave up 3 bases and V 0 bases, and 5 bases lay outside the gene matches. CDR3 loop: CASSLGFLAGGYEQYF. The CDR3 nucleotides read TGCGCCAGCAGCTTGGGTTTTCTAGCGGGGGGCTACGAGCAGTACTTC. The full variable domain, in which reference TRBV5-1 and TRBJ2-7 provide the parts outside the CDR3, is KAGVTQTPRYLIKTRGQQVTLSCSPISGHRSVSWYQQTPGQGLQFLFEYFSETQRNKGNFPGRFSGRQFSNSRSEMNVSTLELGDSALYLCASSLGFLAGGYEQYFGPGTRLTVT.

In DNA form, the CDR3 reads TGTGCCAGCTCACCACTTCCAGTGGAGACCCAGTACTTC. It encodes CASSPLPVETQYF. The rearrangement uses TRBV18 and TRBJ2-5; unclear D gene. V lost 1 base and J 5 bases, leaving 8 bases between the germline ends. CDR3 size: 13 residues. Germline CDR1 and CDR2: KGHSH and LQKENI.

This clone came up once. The chain links TRBV6-2 or TRBV6-3 to TRBJ2-5; 11 bases map to TRBD2. Germline loops: CDR1 MNHEY, CDR2 SVGEGT. The V segment lost 5 bases and the J segment 0 bases; nucleotides outside the gene matches: 2. The CDR3 covers 15 residues. CDR3 nucleotide sequence: TGTGCCAGCAGTAGGACTAGCGGGTACCAAGAGACCCAGTACTTC. Protein: CASSRTSGYQETQYF.

The CDR3 coding sequence is TGCGCCAGCAGCTTGGCTTCTAGCGGGAGCCTAAGCACAGATACGCAGTATTTT. Protein: CASSLASSGSLSTDTQYF. This chain links TRBV5-1 with TRBJ2-3; 10 nucleotides align to TRBD2. The CDR3 length is 18 residues. V shed 0 bases, J shed 0 bases, and the junction held 7 bases outside the gene matches. CDR1 and CDR2 from the germline V gene are SGHRS and YFSETQ.

The gene calls are TRBV5-1 and TRBJ2-5, with 8 bases matching TRBD2. Germline V gene data show CDR1 as SGHRS and CDR2 as YFSETQ. After removal of 0 bases from V and 5 bases from J, the junction contained 9 bases not matched to a gene. The CDR3 totals 16 residues. The CDR3 sequence is CASSLGTSSGGETQYF. Written as DNA, the CDR3 is TGCGCCAGCAGCTTGGGGACTAGCTCGGGTGGGGAGACCCAGTACTTC.

This chain uses TRBV4-1 with TRBJ1-4; 9 nucleotides match TRBD1. The V segment lost 2 bases and the J segment 5 bases; nucleotides outside the gene matches: 15. CDR1 MGHRA and CDR2 YSYEKL come from the germline V gene. The CDR3 sequence is 19 residues long. The CDR3 DNA reads as TGCGCCAGCAGCCAATTACCGGGACAGGGAGTGAGCAGGAATGAAAAACTGTTTTTT. Translating it yields CASSQLPGQGVSRNEKLFF.

The chain uses TRBV2 and TRBJ2-3; a weak D match, TRBD2 (5 bases). Trimming stripped 6 bases from V and 5 bases from J, with 18 bases between. CDR1 and CDR2 from the germline V gene are SNHLY and FYNNEI. The CDR3 spans 15 residues. CDR3 protein: CASSERTGQGDTQYF. The CDR3 DNA follows: TGTGCCAGCAGCGAGCGGACTGGGCAAGGAGATACGCAGTATTTT.

This rearrangement joins TRBV19 to TRBJ1-1, with D possibly matching TRBD1 (6 bases). The V end was cut by 2 bases, the J end by 11 bases, with 18 bases between. The CDR3 has 14 amino acids. Germline CDR1 reads LNHDA; CDR2 reads SQIVND (reference sequence). The CDR3 DNA follows: TGTGCCAGTAGTATAATACTCGGCAGGGGATGGGCTTTCTTT. It is translated as CASSIILGRGWAFF.